This T cell receptor beta chain was profiled in a study of blood T cell repertoires in COVID-19. For the study at large: Specimens from acute and convalescent COVID-19 originated in the United States, Italy and Spain. T cells, B-cell-depleted T cells, or PBMCs provided the cDNA or gDNA that served as material.

In the original workflow: Quantification of nucleated cells was approximated via reference gene primer amplification. Using immunoSEQ multiplex PCR, the repertoire was profiled, and TCRdb retains in-frame clones only, with some absent. V, J and clone size are taken as reported in that table, and D and trimming were inferred from the DNA itself. The profile covers roughly 130,000 clones, with 65% to 85% appearing a single time and approximately 4.5% taken by the ten largest. The trim removed 5 bases at V and 0 bases at J, leaving 10 bases unmatched. Germline V lookup: CDR1 SQVTM, CDR2 ANQGSEA. The CDR3 sequence is 16 residues long.

The material sequenced was peripheral blood. The clonotype originates from a woman aged 65 to 85 with acute or convalescent COVID-19. The V call is TRBV29-1, the J call TRBJ1-3, with TRBD1 identical over 7 bases. CDR3 region: CSVCTGQINSGNTIYF. For the CDR3, the DNA is TGCAGCGTTTGCACGGGACAGATAAACTCTGGAAACACCATATATTTT. Combining the CDR3 with reference TRBV29-1 and TRBJ1-3 gives the whole variable domain SAVISQKPSRDICQRGTSLTIQCQVDSQVTMMFWYRQQPGQSLTLIATANQGSEATYESGFVIDKFPISRPNLTFSTLTVSNMSPEDSSIYLCSVCTGQINSGNTIYFGEGSWLTVV.